Listed below are T cell receptor beta chains from one sample, sequenced in a study of shared clonotypes between healthy human individuals. TCRdb's table, derived via immunoSEQ multiplex PCR, lists solely in-frame clones and lacks some. Altogether approximately 940,000 clones are present, over 75% being singletons, with the ten largest covering roughly 1.5%. Sequenced: memory CD4+ T cells sorted from blood. The receptor source for this set is a man between 18 and 35 years old in good health. The CDR3 runs from the conserved cysteine through the conserved F or W. A D gene is named only where the DNA matches it firmly. Clone size is given for some rows only: seen once, a few or many times, or a class if the clone is expanded.

TRBJ2-3	NA	NA	TRBV5-1	TGCGCCAGCGTACCGGGACTCACCCCAAGGTCTATCACAGATACGCAGTATTTT	CASVPGLTPRSITDTQYF
TRBJ2-3	TRBD1	NA	TRBV6-5	TGTGCCAGCAGTTACCGACAGGGAAAAGATACGCAGTATTTT	CASSYRQGKDTQYF
TRBJ2-3	NA	NA	TRBV15	TGTGCCACCAGCAGAGATTCAGATACGCAGTATTTT	CATSRDSDTQYF
TRBJ1-1	NA	many	TRBV11-3	TGTGCCAGCAGTTGGACAGATAACACTGAAGCTTTCTTT	CASSWTDNTEAFF
TRBJ2-7	NA	NA	TRBV7-8	TGTGCCAGCAGCTTCGGGCTAGGGGCGTACGAGCAGTACTTC	CASSFGLGAYEQYF
TRBJ2-1	TRBD2	NA	TRBV9	TGTGCCAGCAGCGTAGGGATTAGCGGGACCGATGAGCAGTTCTTC	CASSVGISGTDEQFF
TRBJ2-7	NA	NA	TRBV13	TGTGCCAGCAGCTTAATTGGATCCGAGCAGTACTTC	CASSLIGSEQYF
TRBJ2-5	NA	NA	TRBV10-3	TGTGCCATCACCCGGCAAGAGACCCAGTACTTC	CAITRQETQYF
TRBJ2-1	TRBD2	NA	TRBV19	TGTGCCAGTAGTATAGGGACTAGCGTTCACAATGAGCAGTTCTTC	CASSIGTSVHNEQFF
TRBJ1-4	NA	NA	TRBV27	TGTGCCAGCAGTTTAAGGAACTCACAGGCAAAACTGTTTTTT	CASSLRNSQAKLFF
TRBJ2-7	NA	many	TRBV4-1	TGCGCCAGCAGCCAAGAGGAGACAGCGCCCTACGAGCAGTACTTC	CASSQEETAPYEQYF
TRBJ2-7	TRBD1	NA	TRBV6-1	TGTGCCAGCAGTGGACAGGGATGGGGGGAGCAGTACTTC	CASSGQGWGEQYF
TRBJ2-5	NA	NA	TRBV7-9	TGTGCCAGCAGCTCCCGATTAGACGGGCGCGAGACCCAGTACTTC	CASSSRLDGRETQYF
TRBJ2-5	TRBD2	once	TRBV10-1	TGCGCCAGCAGTGAGTCACGAGCGGGGGGAAAAGAGACCCAGTACTTC	CASSESRAGGKETQYF